In its sample, the clone carrying this T cell receptor (beta chain) was seen a few times. The antigen remains undetermined. This entry comes from a study of T cell repertoires in cytomegalovirus infection. In the study overall: CMV epitopes used comprised recently identified HLA-C-restricted ones and well-studied HLA-B-restricted ones. Points from the study as a whole: The ex vivo response was dominated by HLA-C-restricted CMV-specific TCR beta clonotypes.

MiXCR, applied by TCRdb to the reads, yields one record per CDR3 protein. The sample comprises roughly 800,000 distinct CDR3 sequences, almost 30% of which are singletons, and about an eighth rests with the top ten. This sequence originates from a human donor in good health (CMV status not recorded). Some clones in this sample may be carry-over from other donors' samples. The sequences come from cultured CD8+ T cells from PBMCs, collected from culture after CMV antigen stimulation.

CDR3 sequence reads: CASSSPRGMNTEAFF. The CDR3 bases are TGTGCCAGCAGCTCCCCCAGGGGCATGAACACTGAAGCTTTCTTT. The V and J genes are TRBV7-8 and TRBJ1-1; tentative D call: TRBD1 (6 bases). The germline gives CDR1 SGHVS, CDR2 FQNEAQ. Trimming removed 4 bases from V and 0 bases from J, with 12 bases in between. This CDR3 contains 15 residues.